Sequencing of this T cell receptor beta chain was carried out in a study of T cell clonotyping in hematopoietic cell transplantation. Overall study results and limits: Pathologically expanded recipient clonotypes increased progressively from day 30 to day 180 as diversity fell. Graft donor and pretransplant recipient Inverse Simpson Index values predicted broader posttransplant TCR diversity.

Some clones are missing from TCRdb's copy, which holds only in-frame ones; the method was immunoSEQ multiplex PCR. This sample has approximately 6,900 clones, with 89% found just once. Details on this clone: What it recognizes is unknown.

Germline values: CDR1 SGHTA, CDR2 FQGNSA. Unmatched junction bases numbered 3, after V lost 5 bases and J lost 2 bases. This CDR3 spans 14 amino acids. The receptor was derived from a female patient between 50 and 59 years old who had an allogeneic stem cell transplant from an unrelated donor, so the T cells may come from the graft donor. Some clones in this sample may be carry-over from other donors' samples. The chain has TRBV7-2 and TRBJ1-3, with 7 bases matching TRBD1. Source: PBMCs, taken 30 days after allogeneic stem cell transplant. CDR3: CASSGQATGNTIYF. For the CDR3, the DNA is TGTGCCAGCAGCGGACAGGCCACTGGAAACACCATATATTTT.